The next 5 T cell receptor beta chains were all read from a single sample in a study of blood T cell repertoires in COVID-19. Some clones are missing from TCRdb's copy, which holds only in-frame ones; the method was immunoSEQ multiplex PCR. The sample consists of 200,000 to 250,000 clones, around 82% of them appearing once. Sequencing was carried out using peripheral blood. These receptors originate from a woman aged 70 to 79 with acute or convalescent COVID-19.

As concerns this clone: This sample also contains other DNA sequences that code for the same CDR3. This chain uses TRBV5-1 with TRBJ1-1; the D gene is possibly TRBD1 (6 bases). In germline, CDR1 is SGHRS, CDR2 YFSETQ. The CDR3 extends over 15 amino acids. The V gene lost 0 bases and the J gene lost 1 base, with 10 bases spanning the gap. For the CDR3, the DNA is TGCGCCAGCAGCTTGGAGGGGGTCGGGAACACTGAAGCTTTCTTT. This gives the protein CASSLEGVGNTEAFF. Full variable domain (missing parts from reference TRBV5-1 and TRBJ1-1): KAGVTQTPRYLIKTRGQQVTLSCSPISGHRSVSWYQQTPGQGLQFLFEYFSETQRNKGNFPGRFSGRQFSNSRSEMNVSTLELGDSALYLCASSLEGVGNTEAFFGQGTRLTVV.

This chain links TRBV6-5 with TRBJ2-7; weak D call: TRBD1 (6 bases). CDR3 length: 15 residues. CDR1 MNHEY and CDR2 SVGAGI come from the germline V gene. With 5 bases removed from V and 0 bases from J, the gap between germline ends came to 14 bases. Here the CDR3 reads CASSKSGTNSYEQYF. Written as DNA, the CDR3 is TGTGCCAGCAGTAAATCCGGGACAAACTCCTACGAGCAGTACTTC.

This rearrangement joins TRBV2 to TRBJ2-1; 7 bases match TRBD1. Trimming at V came to 8 bases and at J to 2 bases, leaving 9 bases not matched to a gene. CDR1 SNHLY and CDR2 FYNNEI come from the germline V gene. This CDR3 contains 15 residues. CDR3 residues: CASFDRALTYNEQFF. As DNA, the CDR3 is TGTGCCAGCTTTGACAGGGCCTTAACCTACAATGAGCAGTTCTTC.

The rearrangement joins TRBV27 to TRBJ1-1; D might be TRBD1 (5 bases). V was cut by 1 base and J by 3 bases, with 18 bases left in between. The CDR3 is 17 amino acids. In germline, CDR1 is MNHEY, CDR2 SMNVEV (reference sequence). The CDR3 sequence: CASSLFGVVGGYTEAFF. The CDR3 DNA follows: TGTGCCAGCAGTTTATTTGGGGTCGTGGGGGGGTACACTGAAGCTTTCTTT.

The chain is built from TRBV12-3 or TRBV12-4 and TRBJ1-5; possible D gene TRBD1, 6 bases. V was cut by 5 bases and J by 5 bases, with 10 bases left in between. The CDR3 is 13 amino acids. CDR3 in DNA: TGTGCCAGCAGTACTGGACAGTATCAGCCCCAGCATTTT. This encodes CASSTGQYQPQHF.